These T cell receptor beta chains were read from a single sample in a study of shared clonotypes between healthy human individuals. Repertoires were generated with immunoSEQ multiplex PCR, while TCRdb's copy carries only in-frame clones and drops some. The repertoire has 2,500,000 or so clones, roughly 92% of them found once; the top ten carry 0.37%. The sample taken for sequencing was naive CD4+ T cells from PBMCs. These receptors were taken from a man in his late teens or twenties in good health. Some clones in this sample may be carry-over from other donors' samples. The conserved cysteine and the conserved F or W are not part of the CDR3 here. A D gene is named only where the DNA matches it firmly. Size tells how often a clone was seen (once, few, many) or the class of an expanded clone, and some rows leave it out.

-	TRBV5-6	TRBJ2-1	-	ASSPTTSGVYNEQF
-	TRBV28	TRBJ2-7	-	ASSHDRPEQY
-	TRBV20-1	TRBJ1-6	-	SASVGA
once	TRBV5-1	TRBJ2-7	-	ASSREGYEQY
-	TRBV7-3	TRBJ1-1	-	ASSSQGLGTEAF
-	TRBV10-3	TRBJ1-2	-	AIGLGYPNYGYT
-	TRBV28	TRBJ1-4	TRBD1	ASTSFGTGNEKLF
-	TRBV9	TRBJ2-3	TRBD2	ASSVRPAGAGDTQY
-	TRBV15	TRBJ2-7	-	ATSRDSSIREQY
-	TRBV7-6	TRBJ2-7	-	ASSPVSMGIRTYEQY
-	TRBV7-2	TRBJ1-2	-	ASGQNLPGGYT
-	TRBV28	TRBJ2-7	-	ASSPLTGYGYEQY
once	TRBV5-1	TRBJ1-1	-	ASSSQGYENTEAF
-	TRBV27	TRBJ1-2	TRBD1	ASRRTRTGGEGYT
-	TRBV4-2	TRBJ2-4	TRBD2	ASSQDPYLAGDIAKNIQY
-	TRBV5-4	TRBJ2-5	TRBD2	ASGKSAGGPRETQY
few	TRBV10-3	TRBJ1-1	-	AISKDRNTEAF
-	TRBV15	TRBJ2-1	TRBD2	ATSARLAGGSGYNEQF
-	TRBV6-6	TRBJ2-7	TRBD2	ASSYETSGSSYEQY
-	TRBV27	TRBJ2-7	-	ASSLTGRVYEQY
-	TRBV7-9	TRBJ2-2	-	ASRGVRTGELF
-	TRBV5-1	TRBJ2-3	TRBD2	ASKVAGVSPDTQY
-	TRBV27	TRBJ2-5	TRBD1	ASSNRGAGGQETQY
once	TRBV7-2	TRBJ2-7	-	ASSLDAGTLSYEQY
-	TRBV7-2	TRBJ1-2	TRBD1	ASSLDRATNYGYT
-	TRBV5-1	TRBJ2-7	TRBD1	ASSFLDRGLYEQY
-	TRBV5-5	TRBJ2-7	-	ASSLVGQGTIEQY